This passage covers 7 T cell receptor beta chains from one sample sequenced in a study of response to subunit inactivated influenza vaccine. TCRdb fed the RT-PCR reads into MiXCR, producing one record per CDR3 protein. The profile shows around 580,000 distinct CDR3 sequences, about 11% of them singletons. The source was PBMCs from blood, collected on the day of vaccination. These receptors were obtained from a man in his forties or fifties who received an inactivated influenza vaccine.

This chain uses TRBV7-7 with TRBJ2-4, with a weak D call TRBD2 (6 bases). V lost 5 bases to trimming and J lost 2 bases, with 13 bases between them. CDR3 size: 15 residues. CDR1 SSHAT and CDR2 FNYEAQ come from the germline V gene (reference sequence). This CDR3 is CASSRWRGTKNIQYF. CDR3 nucleotides: TGTGCCAGCAGCCGTTGGCGGGGTACCAAAAACATTCAGTACTTC.

The sample holds a few counts of this clonotype. The J gene is TRBJ2-7, the V gene TRBV11-1; 8 bases are shared with TRBD1. Per germline, CDR1 SGHAT and CDR2 FQDESV (reference sequence). The CDR3 contains 14 residues. J gave up 3 bases and V 4 bases, and 5 bases lay outside the gene matches. As DNA, the CDR3 is TGTGCCAGCAGCTATATCGGACAGGGCTACGAGCAGTACTTC. This encodes CASSYIGQGYEQYF.

This clonotype was counted ten times or more. The chain links TRBV7-9 to TRBJ1-4; D unresolved. Germline values: CDR1 SEHNR, CDR2 FQNEAQ (reference sequence). V shed 4 bases and J shed 7 bases, with 7 bases lying between them. CDR3 length: 12 amino acids. The CDR3 sequence is CASSSTVEKLFF. The CDR3 DNA reads TGTGCCAGCAGCTCGACGGTTGAAAAACTGTTTTTT.

This clonotype was detected a few times. J is TRBJ2-7 and V is TRBV2; possibly TRBD1 for D (6 bases). V was pared by 6 bases and J by 1 base, with 10 bases between. Germline assignment: CDR1 SNHLY and CDR2 FYNNEI. The CDR3 is 13 residues long. In nucleotides, the CDR3 is TGTGCCAGCAGGGACAGTTTGTCCTACGAGCAGTACTTC. It codes for CASRDSLSYEQYF.

This clonotype was seen at least ten times. This rearrangement joins TRBV3-1 to TRBJ2-1; 10 bases agree with TRBD1. In germline, CDR1 is LGHDT, CDR2 YNNKEL (reference sequence). The CDR3 loop spans 14 amino acids. V lost 4 bases and J lost 6; bases outside the gene matches: 3. The CDR3: CASSPRTGGNEQFF. Written as DNA, the CDR3 is TGTGCCAGCAGCCCTCGGACAGGGGGCAATGAGCAGTTCTTC.

The sample holds a few counts of this clonotype. The rearrangement links TRBV6-1 to TRBJ2-3, with TRBD2 as a possible D gene (6 bases). Trimming left V 7 bases short and J 11 bases short, with 13 bases between. There are 11 residues in the CDR3. From germline, CDR1 is MNHNS and CDR2 SASEGT. The CDR3 bases are TGTGCCAGCAATCTGGGGGGAGGGCAGTATTTT. Its protein is CASNLGGGQYF.

This clonotype has just a few counts. V gene TRBV14 combines with J gene TRBJ2-3; 8 positions agree with TRBD1. Trimming at V came to 4 bases and at J to 2 bases, leaving 14 bases not matched to a gene. There are 18 residues in the CDR3. The V gene's germline CDR1 is SGHDN and CDR2 FVKESK. DNA of the CDR3: TGTGCCAGCAGCCCAGACAGGGGTTCGTTCTTTAACACAGATACGCAGTATTTT. Amino acids: CASSPDRGSFFNTDTQYF.